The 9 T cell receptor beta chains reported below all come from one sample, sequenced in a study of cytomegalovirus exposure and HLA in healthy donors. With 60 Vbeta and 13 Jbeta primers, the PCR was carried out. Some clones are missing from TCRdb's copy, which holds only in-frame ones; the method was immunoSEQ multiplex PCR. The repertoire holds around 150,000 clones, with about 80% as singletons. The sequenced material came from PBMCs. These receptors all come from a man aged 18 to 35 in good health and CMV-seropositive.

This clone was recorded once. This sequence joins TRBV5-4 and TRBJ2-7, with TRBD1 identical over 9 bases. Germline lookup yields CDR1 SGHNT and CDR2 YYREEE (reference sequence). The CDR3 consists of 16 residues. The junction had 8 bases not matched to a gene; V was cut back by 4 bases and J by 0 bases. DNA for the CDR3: TGTGCCAGCAGCCTAATGGGGACAGGGATCTCCTACGAGCAGTACTTC. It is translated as CASSLMGTGISYEQYF.

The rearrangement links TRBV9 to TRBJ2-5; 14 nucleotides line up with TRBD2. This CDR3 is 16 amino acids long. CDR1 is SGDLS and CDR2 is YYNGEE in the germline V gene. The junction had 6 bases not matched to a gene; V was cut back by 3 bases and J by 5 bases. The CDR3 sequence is CASSARTSGGLETQYF. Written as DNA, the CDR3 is TGTGCCAGCAGCGCCCGGACTAGCGGGGGGTTGGAGACCCAGTACTTC.

The CDR3 reads CASSVDLAVGAQYF. In DNA, the CDR3 is TGCGCCAGCAGTGTGGACCTAGCGGTTGGAGCGCAGTATTTT. The J gene is TRBJ2-3, the V gene TRBV10-1; TRBD2 aligns across 7 bases. Trimming took 4 bases from V and 10 from J; bases not matched to a gene: 11. This CDR3 is 14 amino acids long. Germline loops: CDR1 WNHNN, CDR2 SYGVQD (reference sequence).

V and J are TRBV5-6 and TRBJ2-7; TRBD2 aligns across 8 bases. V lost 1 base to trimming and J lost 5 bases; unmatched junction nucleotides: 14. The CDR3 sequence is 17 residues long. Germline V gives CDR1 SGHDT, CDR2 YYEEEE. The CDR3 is CASSLLYTQREIHEQYF. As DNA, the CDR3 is TGTGCCAGCAGCTTGTTGTACACTCAGCGGGAGATCCACGAGCAGTACTTC. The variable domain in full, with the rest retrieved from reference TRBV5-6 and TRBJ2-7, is DAGVTQSPTHLIKTRGQQVTLRCSPKSGHDTVSWYQQALGQGPQFIFQYYEEEERQRGNFPDRFSGHQFPNYSSELNVNALLLGDSALYLCASSLLYTQREIHEQYFGPGTRLTVT.

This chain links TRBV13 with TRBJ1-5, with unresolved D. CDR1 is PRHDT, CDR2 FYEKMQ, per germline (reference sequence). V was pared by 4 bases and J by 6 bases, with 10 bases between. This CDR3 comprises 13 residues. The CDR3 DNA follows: TGTGCCAGCAGCTCACAGCCCGGTCAGCCCCAGCATTTT. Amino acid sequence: CASSSQPGQPQHF.

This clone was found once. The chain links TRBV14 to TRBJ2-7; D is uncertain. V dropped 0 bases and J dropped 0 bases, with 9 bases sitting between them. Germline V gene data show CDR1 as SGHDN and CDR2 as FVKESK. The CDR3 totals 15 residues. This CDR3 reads CASSQEEDNSYEQYF. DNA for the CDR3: TGTGCCAGCAGCCAAGAAGAAGACAACTCCTACGAGCAGTACTTC.

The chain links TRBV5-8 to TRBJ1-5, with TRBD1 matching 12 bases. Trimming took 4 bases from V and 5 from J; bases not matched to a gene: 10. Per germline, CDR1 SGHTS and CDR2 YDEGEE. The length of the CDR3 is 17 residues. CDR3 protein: CASSRPAGTGGHQPQHF. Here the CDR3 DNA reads TGTGCCAGCAGCCGACCGGCCGGGACAGGGGGCCATCAGCCCCAGCATTTT. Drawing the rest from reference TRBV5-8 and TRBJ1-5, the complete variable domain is EAGVTQSPTHLIKTRGQQATLRCSPISGHTSVYWYQQALGLGLQFLLWYDEGEERNRGNFPPRFSGRQFPNYSSELNVNALELEDSALYLCASSRPAGTGGHQPQHFGDGTRLSIL.

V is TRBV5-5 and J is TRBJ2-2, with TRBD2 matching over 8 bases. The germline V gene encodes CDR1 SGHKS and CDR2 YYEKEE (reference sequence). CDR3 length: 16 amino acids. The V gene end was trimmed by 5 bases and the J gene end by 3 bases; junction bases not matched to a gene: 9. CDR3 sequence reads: CASRTPGTRDTGELFF. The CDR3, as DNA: TGTGCCAGCAGGACCCCCGGGACTAGAGACACCGGGGAGCTGTTTTTT.

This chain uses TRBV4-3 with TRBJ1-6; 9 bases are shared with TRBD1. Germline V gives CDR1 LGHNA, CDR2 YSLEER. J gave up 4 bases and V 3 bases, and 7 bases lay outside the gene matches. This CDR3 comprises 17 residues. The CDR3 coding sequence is TGCGCCAGCAGCCAGGGTTACGGGACAGGGTATAATTCACCCCTCCACTTT. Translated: CASSQGYGTGYNSPLHF.